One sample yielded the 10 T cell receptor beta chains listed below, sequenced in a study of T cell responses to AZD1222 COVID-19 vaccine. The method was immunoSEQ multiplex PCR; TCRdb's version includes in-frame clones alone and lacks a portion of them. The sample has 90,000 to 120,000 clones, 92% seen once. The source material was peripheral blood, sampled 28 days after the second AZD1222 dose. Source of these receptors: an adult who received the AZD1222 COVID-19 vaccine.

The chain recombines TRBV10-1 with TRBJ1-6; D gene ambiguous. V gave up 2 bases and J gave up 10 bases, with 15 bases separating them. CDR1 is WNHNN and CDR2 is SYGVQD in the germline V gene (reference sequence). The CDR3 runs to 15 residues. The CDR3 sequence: CASSESLALGSPLHF. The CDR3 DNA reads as TGCGCCAGCAGTGAGAGTCTCGCGCTGGGGTCACCCCTCCACTTT.

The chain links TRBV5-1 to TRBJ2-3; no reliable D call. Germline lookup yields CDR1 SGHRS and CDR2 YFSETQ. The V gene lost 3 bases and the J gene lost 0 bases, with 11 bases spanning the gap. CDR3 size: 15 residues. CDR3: CASSSGLTSTDTQYF. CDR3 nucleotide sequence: TGCGCCAGCAGCTCCGGATTAACAAGCACAGATACGCAGTATTTT.

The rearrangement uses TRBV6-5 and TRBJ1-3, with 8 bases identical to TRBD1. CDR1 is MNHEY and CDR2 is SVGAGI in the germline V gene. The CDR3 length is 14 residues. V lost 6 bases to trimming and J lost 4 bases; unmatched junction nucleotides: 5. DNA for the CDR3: TGTGCCAGCAGAGGACAGGGCTTGGGAAACACCATATATTTT. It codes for CASRGQGLGNTIYF.

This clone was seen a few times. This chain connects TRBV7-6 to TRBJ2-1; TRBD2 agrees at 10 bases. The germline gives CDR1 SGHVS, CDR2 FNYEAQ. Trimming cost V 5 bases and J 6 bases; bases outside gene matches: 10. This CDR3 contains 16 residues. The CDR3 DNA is TGTGCCAGCAGCCTCACTAGCGGGGACGGTCGCAATGAGCAGTTCTTC. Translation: CASSLTSGDGRNEQFF.

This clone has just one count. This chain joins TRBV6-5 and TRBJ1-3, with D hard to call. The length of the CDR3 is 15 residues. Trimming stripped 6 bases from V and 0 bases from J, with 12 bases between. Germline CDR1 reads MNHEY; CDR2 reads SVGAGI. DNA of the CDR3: TGTGCCAGCAGGGCGCTCGGGAGCTCTGGAAACACCATATATTTT. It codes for CASRALGSSGNTIYF.

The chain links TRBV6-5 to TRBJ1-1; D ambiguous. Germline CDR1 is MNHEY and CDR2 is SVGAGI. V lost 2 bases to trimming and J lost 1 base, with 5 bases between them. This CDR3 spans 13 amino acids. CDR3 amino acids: CASSYDGNTEAFF. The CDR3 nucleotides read TGTGCCAGCAGTTACGATGGGAACACTGAAGCTTTCTTT.

DNA of the CDR3: TGTGCCAGCAGTCCCGGGACTAGCGGGACCGCCCCCGGGGAGCTGTTTTTT. Its protein product is CASSPGTSGTAPGELFF. The chain employs TRBV6-6 and TRBJ2-2; 13 bases align to TRBD2. CDR1 MNHNY and CDR2 SVGAGI come from the germline V gene (reference sequence). Germline trimming cut 5 bases from V and 6 bases from J; bases unmatched to any gene: 9. The CDR3 consists of 17 residues.

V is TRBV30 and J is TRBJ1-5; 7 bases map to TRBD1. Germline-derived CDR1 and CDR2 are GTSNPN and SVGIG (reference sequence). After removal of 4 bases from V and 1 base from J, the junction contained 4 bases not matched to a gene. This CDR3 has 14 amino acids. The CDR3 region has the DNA TGTGCCTGGACAGGGGGTTCGAGCAATCAGCCCCAGCATTTT. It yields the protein CAWTGGSSNQPQHF. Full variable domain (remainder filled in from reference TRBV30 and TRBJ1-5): SQTIHQWPATLVQPVGSPLSLECTVEGTSNPNLYWYRQAAGRGLQLLFYSVGIGQISSEVPQNLSASRPQDRQFILSSKKLLLSDSGFYLCAWTGGSSNQPQHFGDGTRLSIL.

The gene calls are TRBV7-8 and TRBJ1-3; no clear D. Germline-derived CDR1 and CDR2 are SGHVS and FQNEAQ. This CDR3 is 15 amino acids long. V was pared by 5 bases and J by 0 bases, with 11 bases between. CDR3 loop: CASSPGRLSGNTIYF. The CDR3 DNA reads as TGTGCCAGCAGCCCCGGACGTCTCTCTGGAAACACCATATATTTT.

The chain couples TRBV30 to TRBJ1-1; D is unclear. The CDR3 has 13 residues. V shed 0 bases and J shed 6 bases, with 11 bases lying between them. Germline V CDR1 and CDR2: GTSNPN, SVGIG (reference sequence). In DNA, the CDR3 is TGTGCCTGGAGTGTAGGTGGGGTCCCTGAAGCTTTCTTT. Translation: CAWSVGGVPEAFF.